This T cell receptor beta chain was observed in a study of cytomegalovirus exposure and HLA in healthy donors. The PCR made use of 60 Vbeta and 13 Jbeta primers. Profiled with immunoSEQ multiplex PCR; TCRdb holds only in-frame clones, not every one. The sample lists roughly 70,000 clones, about 81% occurring once. The V end was cut by 2 bases, the J end by 4 bases, with 14 bases between. Germline V gene lookup returns CDR1 SGHRS and CDR2 YFSETQ. This CDR3 has 15 residues. Study observations and caveats: Information on immune exposure was restricted to one variable (CMV serostatus).

Healthy individuals who donated bone marrow served as the donors. Of note for this clone: Its antigen is not identified.

The specimen was PBMCs. The gene calls are TRBV5-1 and TRBJ2-3; maybe TRBD1 (6 bases). This sequence was found in a man aged 65 to 85 in good health and CMV-seronegative. The CDR3 sequence: CASSLGTSVPDTQYF. CDR3 nucleotide sequence: TGCGCCAGCAGCTTAGGGACATCGGTACCAGATACGCAGTATTTT.